In this sample, the clone carrying this TCR beta chain turned up a few times. The data belong to a study of regulatory T cells in long-lasting Graves disease. Time point given: persistent/refractory GD, antithyroid drugs over 5 years with positive TRAb. The TCR library was made from RNA that had been extracted from PBMCs in TRIzol. Researchers made TCR beta libraries by using iRepertoire HTBI primers and running Arm-PCR on CDR3 regions. One entry per CDR3 protein results from TCRdb running MiXCR on the multiplex PCR reads. This sample has around 460,000 distinct CDR3 sequences, with under 25% found just once. Trimming cost V 2 bases and J 5 bases, with 8 bases left between them. The CDR3 length is 12 residues. CDR1 is SGHKS and CDR2 is YYEKEE in the germline V gene (reference sequence).

The sample was peripheral blood mononuclear cells (PBMCs), taken when the disease was refractory, from a patient treated with antithyroid drugs. This rearrangement joins TRBV5-5 to TRBJ2-7; D is ambiguous. The clonotype comes from a female donor with Graves disease. The CDR3 is CASSFEENEQYF. The CDR3 nucleotides read TGTGCCAGCAGCTTTGAAGAGAACGAGCAGTACTTC.